This T cell receptor (beta chain) was observed in a study of T cell responses to AZD1222 COVID-19 vaccine. Study-wide background: Timing groups of about 4 and about 12 weeks for second doses were pooled.

Profiling relied on immunoSEQ multiplex PCR, and the TCRdb table lists in-frame clones only, not all of them. The sample has about 130,000 clones, over 85% seen once; the top ten hold 0.91%. Of note for this clone: Its specificity is unknown. This sample includes further DNA sequences coding for the same CDR3.

Whole-study findings and limits: Repertoire sampling was restricted to post-peak T cell response timepoints. Vaccine-associated CD4 TCRs spanned spike, dominant at 160-218 and 743-854. Recipients of AZD1222 seropositive at baseline numbered only 5 or 6.

The CDR3 runs 14 residues. In germline, CDR1 is SGDLS, CDR2 YYNGEE. V was trimmed by 0 bases and J by 3 bases, leaving 9 bases between them. This chain connects TRBV9 to TRBJ2-5, with a weak D call TRBD2 (6 bases). The TCR comes from an adult in good health. Sequences were derived from peripheral blood, sampled on day 0 of AZD1222 vaccination. CDR3 amino acids: CASSVAGGKETQYF. Written as DNA, the CDR3 is TGTGCCAGCAGCGTAGCTGGGGGGAAAGAGACCCAGTACTTC.